A selection of T cell receptor beta chains follows, all from one sample in a study of shared clonotypes between healthy human individuals. Profiled with immunoSEQ multiplex PCR; TCRdb holds only in-frame clones, not every one. The table lists 600,000 to 700,000 clones, about 80% of them singletons. Input material: memory CD4+ T cells sorted from blood. These receptors were obtained from a woman in her 30s in good health. The CDR3 runs from the conserved cysteine through the conserved F or W. D genes are given only for firm matches. Clone sizes are given selectively: once, few, many, or a class where the clone is expanded.

D,V,J,size,DNA,CDR3
NA,TRBV21-1,TRBJ1-5,NA,TGTGCCAGCAGCAAAGTGGCAGGTAACCCCAATCAGCCCCAGCATTTT,CASSKVAGNPNQPQHF
TRBD2,TRBV4-1,TRBJ2-1,NA,TGCGCCAGCAGCCAAGACCGGACTAGCGGGAGCTACAATGAGCAGTTCTTC,CASSQDRTSGSYNEQFF
NA,TRBV2,TRBJ2-3,NA,TGTGCCAGCATCCGGGCGGTCACAGATACGCAGTATTTT,CASIRAVTDTQYF
NA,TRBV28,TRBJ2-1,NA,TGTGCCAGCAGTTTGTGGCGGAGCTCCTACAATGAGCAGTTCTTC,CASSLWRSSYNEQFF
NA,TRBV29-1,TRBJ2-1,NA,TGCAGCGGCGGTGGGACAGGGGAGTTTAGCGGGGGCCTCAATGAGCAGTTCTTC,CSGGGTGEFSGGLNEQFF
TRBD2,TRBV15,TRBJ2-1,NA,TGTGCCACCAGCAGAGGTTCGACTAGCGGTAGGAATGAGCAGTTCTTC,CATSRGSTSGRNEQFF
NA,TRBV6-4,TRBJ2-6,NA,TGTGCCAGCAGCGGCCAGCGTGACAGTAGCTCTGGGGCCAACGTCCTGACTTTC,CASSGQRDSSSGANVLTF
TRBD1,TRBV5-8,TRBJ1-4,NA,TGTGCCAGCAGCTTGTGGACAGGGGGTGAAAAACTGTTTTTT,CASSLWTGGEKLFF
NA,TRBV5-1,TRBJ1-1,once,TGCGCCAGCAGCCCCGGGACTTGGGGAACTGAAGCTTTCTTT,CASSPGTWGTEAFF
NA,TRBV5-8,TRBJ2-3,NA,TGTGCCAGCAGCGTAGACCTAGCGCGTCTCCGAAAAGATACGCAGTATTTT,CASSVDLARLRKDTQYF
NA,TRBV5-1,TRBJ2-2,NA,TGCGCCAGCAGCATCCGGGACAAGAACACCGGGGAGCTGTTTTTT,CASSIRDKNTGELFF
NA,TRBV4-2,TRBJ2-7,NA,TGTGCCAGCAGCCCCTACATTGAGGAGCAGTACTTC,CASSPYIEEQYF
NA,TRBV28,TRBJ1-3,few,TGTGCCAGCAGTTTTAGACACTCTGGAAACACCATATATTTT,CASSFRHSGNTIYF
TRBD1,TRBV5-1,TRBJ1-2,NA,TGCGCCAGCAGGGGACAGGGGGATGGCTACACCTTC,CASRGQGDGYTF
TRBD2,TRBV15,TRBJ2-4,NA,TGTGCCACCAGCAGCATGGCGGGAGGGCCGATAAACATTCAGTACTTC,CATSSMAGGPINIQYF
TRBD2,TRBV7-2,TRBJ2-5,many,TGTGCCAGCAGCTTAGCTCTAGCGGGGGAGGCCCAGTACTTC,CASSLALAGEAQYF
NA,TRBV10-3,TRBJ2-2,NA,TGTGCCATCATGGTGCAGCAGGGGCGGGACGGGGAGCTGTTTTTT,CAIMVQQGRDGELFF
NA,TRBV6-1,TRBJ1-6,NA,TGTGCCAGCAGTGAAAATTCTTTCGGCTCTACCGTTAATTCACCCCTCCACTTT,CASSENSFGSTVNSPLHF
TRBD2,TRBV18,TRBJ2-7,NA,TGTGCCAGCTCACCAACTAGCGGGAGTATCTACGAGCAGTACTTC,CASSPTSGSIYEQYF
NA,TRBV12-2,TRBJ2-1,NA,TGTGCAAGTCGCTTATCTCGGGACAGGGTTAGCGATGAGCAGTTCTTC,CASRLSRDRVSDEQFF
NA,TRBV2,TRBJ2-5,NA,TGTGCCAGCAGTGAAATGGAAGAAACCCAGTACTTC,CASSEMEETQYF
NA,TRBV29-1,TRBJ2-5,NA,TGCAGCGTTGTCAGTATAGAGACCCAGTACTTC,CSVVSIETQYF
TRBD1,TRBV28,TRBJ2-4,few,TGTGCCAGCAGTCCCTACCCGAGGGACAGGTTGGTCAAAAACATTCAGTACTTC,CASSPYPRDRLVKNIQYF
TRBD1,TRBV19,TRBJ2-3,NA,TGTGCCAGTAGTAACAGGGGAGATACGCAGTATTTT,CASSNRGDTQYF
TRBD1,TRBV7-9,TRBJ1-2,few,TGTGCCAGCAGCTCCGGACAGGGGGCAATTGGCTACACCTTC,CASSSGQGAIGYTF
NA,TRBV27,TRBJ2-7,NA,TGTGCCAGCAGCCCCGTATCCGCGCACTTGTTC,CASSPVSAHLF
NA,TRBV5-8,TRBJ1-5,once,TGTGCCAGCAGCTTGGAGGTCGGCGCGGATCAGCCCCAGCATTTT,CASSLEVGADQPQHF
NA,TRBV15,TRBJ2-1,NA,TGTGCCACCAGCAGAGTCGGTTTGATTCGGCAGGGGGGACCGAAAATCTTC,CATSRVGLIRQGGPKIF
NA,TRBV6-1,TRBJ1-5,few,TGTGCCAGCAGCAACACAGAGAATCAGCCCCAGCATTTT,CASSNTENQPQHF
NA,TRBV5-1,TRBJ2-1,NA,TGCGCCAGCAGCTTGTCCTCGGGCTCCTACAATGAGCAGTTCTTC,CASSLSSGSYNEQFF
NA,TRBV6-4,TRBJ2-2,NA,TGTGCCAGCAGTGACCTCCCCTGGAGGGCCGGCGGGGAGCTGTTTTTT,CASSDLPWRAGGELFF
NA,TRBV6-1,TRBJ2-2,few,NA,CASRRFGAGELFF
NA,TRBV9,TRBJ2-5,NA,TGTGCCAGCAGCGTAAGTGTAGGGATCCAGGAGACCCAGTACTTC,CASSVSVGIQETQYF
TRBD2,TRBV27,TRBJ2-1,NA,TGTGCCAGCAGTTTTGGGACTAGTGAATCTGGGTCCTACAATGAGCAGTTCTTC,CASSFGTSESGSYNEQFF
NA,TRBV7-3,TRBJ2-3,NA,TGTGCCAGCAGCTTAACGAGCGGGAGCACAGATACGCAGTATTTT,CASSLTSGSTDTQYF
TRBD1,TRBV11-3,TRBJ2-7,NA,TGTGCCAGCAGCCCACGCAGGGACAGCTCCTACGAGCAGTACTTC,CASSPRRDSSYEQYF
NA,TRBV5-1,TRBJ2-5,NA,TGCGCCAGCAGATTGGTGGGCTTGTCGGGAGAGACCCAGTACTTC,CASRLVGLSGETQYF
TRBD1,TRBV9,TRBJ1-1,NA,TGTGCCAGCAGCATGGACAGGGCGAACACTGAAGCTTTCTTT,CASSMDRANTEAFF
NA,TRBV2,TRBJ2-2,NA,TGTGCCAGCAGTTCCGGACCTACCGGGGAGCTGTTTTTT,CASSSGPTGELFF
NA,TRBV10-3,TRBJ2-7,once,TGTGCCATCAGTGAGTCCCCCCCCAGGGGTAGGACTTACGAGCAGTACTTC,CAISESPPRGRTYEQYF
NA,TRBV5-1,TRBJ2-7,few,TGCGCCAGCAGCCTGGGGGATGGTGGGGGCTACGAGCAGTACTTC,CASSLGDGGGYEQYF
NA,TRBV5-1,TRBJ2-7,once,TGCGCCAGCAGCTTCGAGAAAACAGGTCACGAGCAGTACTTC,CASSFEKTGHEQYF
NA,TRBV20-1,TRBJ2-1,NA,TGCAGTGCTCACAGGGTGCATGAGCAGTTCTTC,CSAHRVHEQFF